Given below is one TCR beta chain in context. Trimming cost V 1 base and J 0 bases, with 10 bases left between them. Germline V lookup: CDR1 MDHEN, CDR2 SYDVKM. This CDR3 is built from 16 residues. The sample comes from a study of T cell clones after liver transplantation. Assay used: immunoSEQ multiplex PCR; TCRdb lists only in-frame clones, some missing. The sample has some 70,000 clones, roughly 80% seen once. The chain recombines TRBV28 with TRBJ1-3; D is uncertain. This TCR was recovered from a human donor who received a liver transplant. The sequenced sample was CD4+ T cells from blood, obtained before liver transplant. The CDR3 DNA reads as TGTGCCAGCAGTTTATATGTCTCCGCCTCTGGAAACACCATATATTTT. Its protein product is CASSLYVSASGNTIYF.